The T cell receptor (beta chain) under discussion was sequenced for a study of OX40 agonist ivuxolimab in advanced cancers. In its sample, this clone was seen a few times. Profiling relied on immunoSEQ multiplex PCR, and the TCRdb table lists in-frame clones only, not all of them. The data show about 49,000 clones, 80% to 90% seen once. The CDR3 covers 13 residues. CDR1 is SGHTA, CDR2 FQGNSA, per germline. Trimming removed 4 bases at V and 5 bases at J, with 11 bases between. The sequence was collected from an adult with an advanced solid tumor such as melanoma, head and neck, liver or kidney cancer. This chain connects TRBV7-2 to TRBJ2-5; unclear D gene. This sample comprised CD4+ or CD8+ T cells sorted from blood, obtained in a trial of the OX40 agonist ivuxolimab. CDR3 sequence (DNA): TGTGCCAGCAGCTCTGGGGTCGGTGAGACCCAGTACTTC. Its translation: CASSSGVGETQYF.